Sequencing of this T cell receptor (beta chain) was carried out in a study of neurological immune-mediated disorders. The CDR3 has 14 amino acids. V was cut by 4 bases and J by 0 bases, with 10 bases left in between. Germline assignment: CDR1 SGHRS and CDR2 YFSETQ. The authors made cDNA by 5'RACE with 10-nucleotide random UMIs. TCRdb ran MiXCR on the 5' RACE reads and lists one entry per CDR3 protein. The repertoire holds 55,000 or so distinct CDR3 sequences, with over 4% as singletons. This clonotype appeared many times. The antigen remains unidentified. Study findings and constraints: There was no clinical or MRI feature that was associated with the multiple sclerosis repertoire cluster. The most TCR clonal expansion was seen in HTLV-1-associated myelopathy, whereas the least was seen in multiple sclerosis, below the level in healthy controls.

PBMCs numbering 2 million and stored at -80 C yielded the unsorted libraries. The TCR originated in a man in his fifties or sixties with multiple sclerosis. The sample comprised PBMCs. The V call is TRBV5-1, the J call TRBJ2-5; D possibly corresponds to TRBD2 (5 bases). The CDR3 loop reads CASSPTGYQETQYF. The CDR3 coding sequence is TGCGCCAGCAGCCCTACGGGGTACCAAGAGACCCAGTACTTC.